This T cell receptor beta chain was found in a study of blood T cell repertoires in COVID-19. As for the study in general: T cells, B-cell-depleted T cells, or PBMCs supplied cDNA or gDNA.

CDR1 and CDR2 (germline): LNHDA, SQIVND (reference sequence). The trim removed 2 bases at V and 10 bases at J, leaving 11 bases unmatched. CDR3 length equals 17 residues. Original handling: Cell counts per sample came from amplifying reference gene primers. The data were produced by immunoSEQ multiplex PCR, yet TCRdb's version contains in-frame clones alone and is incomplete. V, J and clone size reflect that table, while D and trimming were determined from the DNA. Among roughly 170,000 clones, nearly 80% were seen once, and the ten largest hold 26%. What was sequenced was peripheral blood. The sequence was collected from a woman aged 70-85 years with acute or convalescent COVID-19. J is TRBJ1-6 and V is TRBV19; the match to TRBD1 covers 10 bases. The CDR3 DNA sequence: TGTGCCAGTAGTATACTTCCCCGGGACAGGGGAAACTCACCCCTCCACTTT. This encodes CASSILPRDRGNSPLHF.